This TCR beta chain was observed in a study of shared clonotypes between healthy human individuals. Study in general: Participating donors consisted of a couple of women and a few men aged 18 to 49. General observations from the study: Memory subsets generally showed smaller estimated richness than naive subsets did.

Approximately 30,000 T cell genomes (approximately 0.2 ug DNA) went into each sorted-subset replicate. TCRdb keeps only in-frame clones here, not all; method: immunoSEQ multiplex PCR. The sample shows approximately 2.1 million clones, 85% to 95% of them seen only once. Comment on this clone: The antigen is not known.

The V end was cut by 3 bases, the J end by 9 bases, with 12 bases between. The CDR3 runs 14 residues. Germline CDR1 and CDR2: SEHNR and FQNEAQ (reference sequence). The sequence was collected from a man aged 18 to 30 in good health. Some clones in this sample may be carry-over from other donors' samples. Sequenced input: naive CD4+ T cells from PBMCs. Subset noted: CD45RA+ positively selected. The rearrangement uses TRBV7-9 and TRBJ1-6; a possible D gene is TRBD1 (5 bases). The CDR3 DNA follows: TGTGCCAGCAGCTTCGGGGACGGAGGTTCACCCCTCCACTTT. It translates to CASSFGDGGSPLHF.